This T cell receptor (beta chain) is from a study of blood T cell repertoires in COVID-19. Study context: The analysed material was cDNA or gDNA that came from T cells, B-cell-depleted T cells, or PBMCs.

Libraries were prepared by immunoSEQ multiplex PCR; TCRdb keeps only in-frame clonotypes and omits some of them. In the table there are roughly 60,000 clones, roughly 84% of which are singletons. Between the trimmed V and J ends, which lost 5 bases and 7 bases, there was a span of 12 bases. CDR1 and CDR2 from the germline V gene are SGHTA and FQGNSA. The CDR3 extends over 13 amino acids. The genes are TRBV7-2 and TRBJ1-5; a possible D gene is TRBD1 (6 bases). This receptor was identified in a man older than 75 with COVID-19, enrolled during active disease. Sequencing input: peripheral blood. The CDR3: CASSINRDQPQHF. The CDR3 nucleotides read TGTGCCAGCAGCATTAACAGGGACCAGCCCCAGCATTTT.